This TCR beta chain was profiled in a study of blood T cells in healthy people across ages. Primers used in a second PCR of roughly 7 to 11 cycles were a sample-barcoded 5' primer and a J-beta primer mix. TCRdb re-derived calls from the 5' RACE reads in MiXCR, one entry per CDR3 protein. The repertoire holds about 650,000 distinct CDR3 sequences, with 45% to 60% as singletons. Study findings and constraints: Diversity figures based on one million T cells were deemed too low.

The V gene lost 6 bases and the J gene lost 4 bases, with 19 bases spanning the gap. Germline values: CDR1 SGHRS, CDR2 YFSETQ. This CDR3 is 15 amino acids long. Remarks on this clonotype: Its specificity is not known.

The V call is TRBV5-1, the J call TRBJ1-2, with D unresolved. The clonotype comes from a woman of 80 years or more in good health. Material for sequencing was blood. The CDR3 DNA sequence: TGCGCCAGCACCCCCTACTCAGGTTCAAGCTATGGCTACACCTTC. Translation gives CASTPYSGSSYGYTF.